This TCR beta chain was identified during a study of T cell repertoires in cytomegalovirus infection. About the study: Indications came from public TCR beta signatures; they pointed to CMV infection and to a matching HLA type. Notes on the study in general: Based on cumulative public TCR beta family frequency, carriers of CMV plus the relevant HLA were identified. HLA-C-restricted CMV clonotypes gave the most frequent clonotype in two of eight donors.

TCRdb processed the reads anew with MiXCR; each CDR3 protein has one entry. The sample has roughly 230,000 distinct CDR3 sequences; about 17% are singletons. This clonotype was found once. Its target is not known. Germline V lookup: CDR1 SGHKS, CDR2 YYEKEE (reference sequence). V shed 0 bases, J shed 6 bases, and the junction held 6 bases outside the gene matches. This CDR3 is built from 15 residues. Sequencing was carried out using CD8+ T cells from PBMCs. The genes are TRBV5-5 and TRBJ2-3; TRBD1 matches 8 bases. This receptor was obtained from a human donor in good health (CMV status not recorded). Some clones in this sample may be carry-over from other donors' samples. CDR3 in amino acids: CASSLGQGSGDTQYF. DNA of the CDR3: TGTGCCAGCAGCTTGGGACAGGGGAGCGGTGATACGCAGTATTTT.